The T cell receptor (beta chain) under discussion was sequenced for a study of blood T cell repertoires in COVID-19. In the study overall: COVID-19 samples collected from the United States, Italy and Spain covered acute and convalescent phases. In each case, the material was cDNA or gDNA derived from T cells, B-cell-depleted T cells, or PBMCs.

Trimming took off 7 bases at V and 8 bases at J, with 11 bases between the two ends. This CDR3 spans 12 amino acids. Germline CDR1 and CDR2: LNHDA and SQIVND (reference sequence). Study processing details: Estimates of nucleated cell counts were drawn from the amplification of reference gene primers. Profiling relied on immunoSEQ multiplex PCR, and the TCRdb table lists in-frame clones only, not all of them. V and J calls and clone size are those listed in that table; D and trimming were worked out from the DNA. The sample has tens of thousands of clones, 90% seen once. Sequenced material: peripheral blood. The receptor was isolated from a man between 60 and 75 years old with acute or convalescent COVID-19. This rearrangement joins TRBV19 to TRBJ1-4; maybe TRBD1 (5 bases). The CDR3 DNA reads TGTGCCAGTAAGGGGCTCGGGGAAAAACTGTTTTTT. Translating it yields CASKGLGEKLFF.